The rows below give T cell receptor beta chains drawn from one sample of a study of control samples from healthy donors and cancer patients. Here immunoSEQ multiplex PCR was the method, and the copy in TCRdb shows in-frame clones only, minus some. The sample has more than 85,000 clones; approximately 83% are singletons. Sequencing used blood. These receptors were obtained from a woman aged 50 to 60 in good health. Both conserved end residues are part of each CDR3.

TRBJ2-2	TRBV21-1	CASSKGPDSPGELFF
TRBJ1-4	TRBV18	CASRKGVDEKLFF
TRBJ1-2	TRBV19	CASRPGRLGYGYTF
TRBJ2-5	TRBV30	CAWSTSTALVLRETQYF
TRBJ1-1	TRBV7-8	CASSLATGGLTEAFF
TRBJ1-1	TRBV30	CAWRTRQQNTEAFF
TRBJ2-2	TRBV9	CASSGQVNTGELFF
TRBJ2-1	TRBV6-2/TRBV6-3	CASSYVDYRSNEQFF
TRBJ2-3	TRBV7-3	CASSPNGGGTDTQYF
TRBJ1-5	TRBV4-2	CASSQRGANQPQHF
TRBJ2-1	TRBV5-6	CASSLSASGYNEQFF
TRBJ2-1	TRBV19	CASSPEVAGGPWGTEQFF
TRBJ2-2	TRBV7-6	CASSLVGRGMSGELFF
TRBJ1-2	TRBV29-1	CSVRENYGYTF
TRBJ2-1	TRBV24-1	CATSGWGEMNEQFF
TRBJ2-7	TRBV9	CASSVDLQGAREQYF
TRBJ1-5	TRBV6-6	CASSTTGWNQPQHF
TRBJ1-4	TRBV4-3	CASSQVGGITNEKLFF
TRBJ1-2	TRBV18	CASSPGGSLWGYTF
TRBJ2-5	TRBV10-3	CAISDGQGGRETQYF
TRBJ2-3	TRBV29-1	CSLSADTQYF
TRBJ1-1	TRBV4-3	CPSSPNRTTQAFF
TRBJ2-1	TRBV24-1	CATSDVRNRNEQFF
TRBJ1-1	TRBV6-6	CASIRTLNTEAFF
TRBJ2-3	TRBV9	CASSVVPLQDTQYF
TRBJ2-5	TRBV7-2	CASSLDGAGGRETQYF
TRBJ2-5	TRBV5-1	CASSVLTGVEETQYF
TRBJ2-5	TRBV7-7	CASSLDRGQETQYF
TRBJ1-1	TRBV6-5	CAIRAVQGLAEAFF
TRBJ1-1	TRBV6-1	CASSELIQGVTEAFF
TRBJ2-1	TRBV2	CASRSRGQGFEEQFF
TRBJ1-5	TRBV6-5	CASKVTVSNQPQHF
TRBJ2-1	TRBV30	CAWRGVGNEQFF
TRBJ2-1	TRBV9	CASSVGVAGSYNEQFF
TRBJ1-2	TRBV4-3	CASSQLGRTGGNYGYTF
TRBJ2-2	TRBV11-2	CASSAGLGNTGELFF
TRBJ1-5	TRBV7-9	CASSHGGQANQPQHF
TRBJ1-2	TRBV4-1	CASSPPKYPGQGTNYTF
TRBJ2-3	TRBV6-4	CASRADYRAADTQYF
TRBJ2-7	TRBV25-1	CATSLGGPYEQYF
TRBJ2-1	TRBV5-1	CASSSTTASYNEQFF
TRBJ1-5	TRBV19	CASSIRGQLLSNQPQHF
TRBJ2-1	TRBV5-1	CASSLGFSGRAGEQFF
TRBJ2-4	TRBV28	CASLPLGGVPKNIQYF
TRBJ2-3	TRBV9	CASSVGTSTDTQYF
TRBJ1-5	TRBV6-2/TRBV6-3	CASSSLDLSGNQPQHF
TRBJ1-3	TRBV5-5	CASSLGGLISSGNTIYF
TRBJ2-1	TRBV2	CASSEELAGGPLRNEQFF
TRBJ2-3	TRBV5-1	CASSFRAGNTDTQYF
TRBJ2-7	TRBV11-2	CASSPNRGRGQFKQYF
TRBJ1-1	TRBV2	CASGDSLNTEAFF
TRBJ2-5	TRBV27	CASRSQGIRGETQYF